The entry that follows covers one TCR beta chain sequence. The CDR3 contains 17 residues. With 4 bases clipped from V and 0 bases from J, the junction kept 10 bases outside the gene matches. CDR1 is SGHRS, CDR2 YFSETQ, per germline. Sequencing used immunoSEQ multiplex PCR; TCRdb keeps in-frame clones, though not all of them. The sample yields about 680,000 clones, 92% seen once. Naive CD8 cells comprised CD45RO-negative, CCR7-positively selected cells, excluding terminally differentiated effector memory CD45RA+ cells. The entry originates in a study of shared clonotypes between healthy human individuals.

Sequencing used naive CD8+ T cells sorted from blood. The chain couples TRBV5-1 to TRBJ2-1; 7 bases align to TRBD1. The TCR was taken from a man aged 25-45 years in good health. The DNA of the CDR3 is TGCGCCAGCAGCATGGGGACAGTTGAAAGCTCCTACAATGAGCAGTTCTTC. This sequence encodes CASSMGTVESSYNEQFF.